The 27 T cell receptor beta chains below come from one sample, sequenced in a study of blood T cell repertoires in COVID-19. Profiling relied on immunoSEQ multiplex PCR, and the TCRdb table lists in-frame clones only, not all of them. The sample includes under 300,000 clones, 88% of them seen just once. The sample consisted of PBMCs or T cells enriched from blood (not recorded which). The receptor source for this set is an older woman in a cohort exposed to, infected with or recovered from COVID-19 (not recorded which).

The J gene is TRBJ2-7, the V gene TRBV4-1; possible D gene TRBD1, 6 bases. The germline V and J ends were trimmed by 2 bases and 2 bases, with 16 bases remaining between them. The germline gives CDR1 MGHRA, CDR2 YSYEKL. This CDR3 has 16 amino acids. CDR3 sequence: CASSQLRGRGTYEQYF. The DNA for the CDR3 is TGCGCCAGCAGCCAACTCAGGGGTCGGGGTACCTACGAGCAGTACTTC.

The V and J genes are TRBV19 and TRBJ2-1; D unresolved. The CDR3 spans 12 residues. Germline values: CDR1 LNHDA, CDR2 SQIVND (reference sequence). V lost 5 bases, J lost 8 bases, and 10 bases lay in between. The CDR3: CASSAGSHEQFF. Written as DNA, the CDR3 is TGTGCCAGTAGTGCCGGTAGCCATGAGCAGTTCTTC.

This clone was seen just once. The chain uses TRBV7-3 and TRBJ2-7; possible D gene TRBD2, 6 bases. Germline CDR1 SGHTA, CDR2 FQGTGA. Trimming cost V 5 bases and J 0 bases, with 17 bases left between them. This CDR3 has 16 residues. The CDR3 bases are TGTGCCAGCAGCCTCTCCGGGGGTACGAGCTCCTACGAGCAGTACTTC. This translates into CASSLSGGTSSYEQYF.

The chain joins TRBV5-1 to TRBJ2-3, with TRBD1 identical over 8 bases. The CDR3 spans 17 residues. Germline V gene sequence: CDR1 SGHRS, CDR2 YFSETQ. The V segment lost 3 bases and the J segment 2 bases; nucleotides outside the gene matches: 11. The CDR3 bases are TGCGCCAGCAGCTCCCGGGACAGGATTGGGTTCACAGATACGCAGTATTTT. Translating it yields CASSSRDRIGFTDTQYF. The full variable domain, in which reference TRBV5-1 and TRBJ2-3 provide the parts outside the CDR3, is KAGVTQTPRYLIKTRGQQVTLSCSPISGHRSVSWYQQTPGQGLQFLFEYFSETQRNKGNFPGRFSGRQFSNSRSEMNVSTLELGDSALYLCASSSRDRIGFTDTQYFGPGTRLTVL.

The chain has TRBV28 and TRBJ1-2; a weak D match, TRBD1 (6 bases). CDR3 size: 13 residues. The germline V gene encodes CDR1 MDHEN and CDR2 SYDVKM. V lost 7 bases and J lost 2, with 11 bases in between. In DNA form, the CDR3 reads TGTGCCAGCACCCCCCAGGGGAACTATGGCTACACCTTC. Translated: CASTPQGNYGYTF.

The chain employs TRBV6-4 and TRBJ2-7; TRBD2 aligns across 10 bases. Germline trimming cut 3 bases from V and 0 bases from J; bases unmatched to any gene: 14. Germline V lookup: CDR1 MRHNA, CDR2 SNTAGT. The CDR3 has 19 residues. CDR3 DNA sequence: TGTGCCAGCAGTGAGCCGGTCCCTAGCGGGAGCCCCATCTCCTACGAGCAGTACTTC. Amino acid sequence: CASSEPVPSGSPISYEQYF.

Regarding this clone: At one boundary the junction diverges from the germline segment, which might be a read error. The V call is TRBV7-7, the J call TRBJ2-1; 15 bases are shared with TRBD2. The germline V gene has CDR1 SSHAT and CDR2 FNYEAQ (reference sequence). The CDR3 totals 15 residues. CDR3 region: CASSPGTSGRLGQFF. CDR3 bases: TGTGCTAGCAGCCCCGGGACTAGCGGGAGGTTGGGGCAGTTCTTC.

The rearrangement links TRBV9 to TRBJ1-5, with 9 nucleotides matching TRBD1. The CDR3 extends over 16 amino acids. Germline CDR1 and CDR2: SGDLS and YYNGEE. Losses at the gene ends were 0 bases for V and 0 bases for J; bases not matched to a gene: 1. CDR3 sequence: CASSVGTGVSNQPQHF. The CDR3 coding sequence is TGTGCCAGCAGCGTAGGGACAGGGGTTAGCAATCAGCCCCAGCATTTT.

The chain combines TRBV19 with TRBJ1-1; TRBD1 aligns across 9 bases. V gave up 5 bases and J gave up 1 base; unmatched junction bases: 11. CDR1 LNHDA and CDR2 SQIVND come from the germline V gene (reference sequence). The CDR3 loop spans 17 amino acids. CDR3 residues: CASSPTGGWGTNTEAFF. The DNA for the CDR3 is TGTGCCAGTAGTCCAACAGGGGGCTGGGGAACGAACACTGAAGCTTTCTTT. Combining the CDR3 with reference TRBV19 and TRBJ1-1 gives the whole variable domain DGGITQSPKYLFRKEGQNVTLSCEQNLNHDAMYWYRQDPGQGLRLIYYSQIVNDFQKGDIAEGYSVSREKKESFPLTVTSAQKNPTAFYLCASSPTGGWGTNTEAFFGQGTRLTVV.

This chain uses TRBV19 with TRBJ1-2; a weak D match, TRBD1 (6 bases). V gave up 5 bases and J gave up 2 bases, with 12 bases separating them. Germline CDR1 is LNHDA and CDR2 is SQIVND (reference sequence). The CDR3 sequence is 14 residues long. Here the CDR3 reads CASSSGHGNYGYTF. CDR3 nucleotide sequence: TGTGCCAGTAGTTCGGGACACGGAAACTATGGCTACACCTTC.

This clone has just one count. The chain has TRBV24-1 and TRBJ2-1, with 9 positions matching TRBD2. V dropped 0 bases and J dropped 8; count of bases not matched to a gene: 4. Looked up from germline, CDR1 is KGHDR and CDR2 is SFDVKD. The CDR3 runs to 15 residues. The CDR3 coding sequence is TGTGCCACCAGTGATTTGGGGACTAGCCGGGATGAGCAGTTCTTC. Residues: CATSDLGTSRDEQFF.

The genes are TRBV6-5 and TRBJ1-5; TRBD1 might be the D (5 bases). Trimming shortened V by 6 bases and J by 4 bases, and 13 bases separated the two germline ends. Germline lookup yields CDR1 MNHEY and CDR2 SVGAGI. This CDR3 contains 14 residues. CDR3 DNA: TGTGCCAGCAGACCCGACGGGGGGAATCAGCCCCAGCATTTT. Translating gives CASRPDGGNQPQHF.

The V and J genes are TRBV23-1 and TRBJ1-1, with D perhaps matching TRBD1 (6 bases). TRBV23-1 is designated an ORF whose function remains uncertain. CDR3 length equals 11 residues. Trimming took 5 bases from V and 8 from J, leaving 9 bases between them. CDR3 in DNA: TGCGCCAGCAGTGGGACACTGGAAGCTTTCTTT. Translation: CASSGTLEAFF.

CDR3 DNA: TGTGCCAGCAGTTACCTCAGGACAGGGAGGCAGCCCCAGCATTTT. Its protein product is CASSYLRTGRQPQHF. The V and J genes are TRBV6-2 or TRBV6-3 and TRBJ1-5; 8 bases match TRBD1. The CDR3 extends over 15 amino acids. The V gene's germline CDR1 is MNHEY and CDR2 SVGEGT. With 2 bases clipped from V and 7 bases from J, the junction kept 7 bases outside the gene matches.

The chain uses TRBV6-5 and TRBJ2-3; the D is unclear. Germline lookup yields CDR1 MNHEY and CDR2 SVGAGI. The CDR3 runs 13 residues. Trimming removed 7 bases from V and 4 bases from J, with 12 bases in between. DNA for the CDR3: TGTGCCAGCAATCCACGACGGGCAGATACGCAGTATTTT. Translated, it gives CASNPRRADTQYF.

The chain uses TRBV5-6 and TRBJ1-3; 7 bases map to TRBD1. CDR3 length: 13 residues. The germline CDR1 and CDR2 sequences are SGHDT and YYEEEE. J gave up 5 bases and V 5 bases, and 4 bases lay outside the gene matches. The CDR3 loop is CASRTTGRNTIYF. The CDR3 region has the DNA TGTGCCAGCAGAACGACAGGGAGAAACACCATATATTTT.

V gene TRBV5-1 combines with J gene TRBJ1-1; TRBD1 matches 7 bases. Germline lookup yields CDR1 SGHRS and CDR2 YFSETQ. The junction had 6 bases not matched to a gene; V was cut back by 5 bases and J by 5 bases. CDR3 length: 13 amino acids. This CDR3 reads CASRTGWGTEAFF. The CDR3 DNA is TGCGCCAGCAGGACAGGGTGGGGAACTGAAGCTTTCTTT.

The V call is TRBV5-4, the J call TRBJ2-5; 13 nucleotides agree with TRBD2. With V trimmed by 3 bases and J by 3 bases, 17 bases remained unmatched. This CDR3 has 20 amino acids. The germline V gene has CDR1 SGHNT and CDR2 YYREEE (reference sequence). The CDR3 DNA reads TGTGCCAGCAGCTGGGACCCGGGACTAGCGGGGCGGGGTGGGGAAGAGACCCAGTACTTC. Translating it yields CASSWDPGLAGRGGEETQYF. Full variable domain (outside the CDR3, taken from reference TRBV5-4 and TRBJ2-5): ETGVTQSPTHLIKTRGQQVTLRCSSQSGHNTVSWYQQALGQGPQFIFQYYREEENGRGNFPPRFSGLQFPNYSSELNVNALELDDSALYLCASSWDPGLAGRGGEETQYFGPGTRLLVL.

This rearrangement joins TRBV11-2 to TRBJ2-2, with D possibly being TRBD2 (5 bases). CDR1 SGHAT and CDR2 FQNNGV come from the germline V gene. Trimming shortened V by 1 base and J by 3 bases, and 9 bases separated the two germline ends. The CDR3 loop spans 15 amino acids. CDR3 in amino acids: CASSLVTRDTGELFF. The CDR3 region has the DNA TGTGCCAGCAGCTTAGTAACTAGGGACACCGGGGAGCTGTTTTTT.

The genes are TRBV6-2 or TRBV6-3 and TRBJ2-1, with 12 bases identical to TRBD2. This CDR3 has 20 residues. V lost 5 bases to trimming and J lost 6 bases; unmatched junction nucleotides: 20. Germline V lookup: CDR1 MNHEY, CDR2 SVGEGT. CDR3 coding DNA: TGTGCCAGCAGTGGACCCTTACTAGCGGGAGGTGCCTACTTAAGCAATGAGCAGTTCTTC. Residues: CASSGPLLAGGAYLSNEQFF.

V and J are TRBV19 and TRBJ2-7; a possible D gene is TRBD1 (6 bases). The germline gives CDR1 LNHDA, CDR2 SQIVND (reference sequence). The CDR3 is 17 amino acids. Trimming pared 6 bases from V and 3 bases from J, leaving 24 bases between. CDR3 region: CASSRQARAPIDYEQYF. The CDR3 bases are TGTGCCAGTAGCCGACAGGCCCGCGCCCCTATAGACTACGAGCAGTACTTC.

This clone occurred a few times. The CDR3 is CASSQASPNQPQHF. CDR3 bases: TGTGCCAGCAGCCAAGCGAGTCCCAATCAGCCCCAGCATTTT. V is TRBV3-1 (or the pseudogene TRBV3-2) and J is TRBJ1-5; D call uncertain. Germline assignment: CDR1 LGHDT and CDR2 YNNKEL (reference sequence). The CDR3 is made up of 14 amino acids. V lost 1 base and J lost 3, with 7 bases in between.

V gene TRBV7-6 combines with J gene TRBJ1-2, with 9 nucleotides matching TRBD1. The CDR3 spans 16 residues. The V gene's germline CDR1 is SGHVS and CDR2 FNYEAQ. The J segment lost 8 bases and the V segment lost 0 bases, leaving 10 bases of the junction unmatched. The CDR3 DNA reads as TGTGCCAGCAGCTTAGCGATTGGGACAGGGTCGGGAGGCTACACCTTC. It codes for CASSLAIGTGSGGYTF.

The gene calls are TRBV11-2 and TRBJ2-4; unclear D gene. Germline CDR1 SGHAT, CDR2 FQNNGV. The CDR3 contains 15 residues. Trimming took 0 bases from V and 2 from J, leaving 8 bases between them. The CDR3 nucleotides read TGTGCCAGCAGCTTAGAGGGCAGTTCCAAAAACATTCAGTACTTC. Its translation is CASSLEGSSKNIQYF.

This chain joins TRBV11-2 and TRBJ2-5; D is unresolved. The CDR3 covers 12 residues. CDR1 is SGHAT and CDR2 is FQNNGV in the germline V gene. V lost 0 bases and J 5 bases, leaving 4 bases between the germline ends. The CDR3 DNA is TGTGCCAGCAGCTTAGAGGCCGAGACCCAGTACTTC. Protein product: CASSLEAETQYF.

Written as DNA, the CDR3 is TGTGCCAGCAGCCAGTTTTACCGGGGTGACACGGGGAATGGCTACACCTTC. Protein sequence: CASSQFYRGDTGNGYTF. The V gene is TRBV3-1 (or the pseudogene TRBV3-2), the J gene TRBJ1-2; D remains ambiguous. V lost 3 bases to trimming and J lost 6 bases, with 23 bases between them. There are 17 residues in the CDR3. Germline-derived CDR1 and CDR2 are LGHDT and YNNKEL (reference sequence).

The CDR3 nucleotides are TGTGCCAGCAGGGTCTTGGATAGCGGACCTTCCTACGAGCAGTACTTC. Protein: CASRVLDSGPSYEQYF. The chain carries TRBV2 and TRBJ2-7; D might be TRBD2 (6 bases). V dropped 6 bases and J dropped 1 base, with 19 bases sitting between them. Per germline, CDR1 SNHLY and CDR2 FYNNEI. The CDR3 consists of 16 residues.